These 29 T cell receptor beta chains came from one sample sequenced in a study of shared clonotypes between healthy human individuals. Terminally differentiated effector memory CD45RA+ cells were excluded from the naive CD8 cells, which were CD45RO-negative and positively selected for CCR7. The method was immunoSEQ multiplex PCR; TCRdb's version includes in-frame clones alone and lacks a portion of them. The data show around 2,000,000 clones, just over 90% seen once. Specimen: naive CD8+ T cells from PBMCs. The receptors stem from a man aged 18 to 30 in good health. Some clones in this sample may be carry-over from other donors' samples.

The chain carries TRBV7-9 and TRBJ2-1, with a tentative D call TRBD1 (5 bases). Germline V gives CDR1 SEHNR, CDR2 FQNEAQ (reference sequence). The CDR3 spans 15 residues. V shed 0 bases and J shed 2 bases, with 8 bases lying between them. In DNA, the CDR3 is TGTGCCAGCAGCTTAGCCCTGACAGCCTACAATGAGCAGTTCTTC. Residues: CASSLALTAYNEQFF.

This chain uses TRBV19 with TRBJ2-7; TRBD1 might be the D (6 bases). V lost 9 bases, J lost 1 base, and 13 bases lay in between. The germline gives CDR1 LNHDA, CDR2 SQIVND (reference sequence). The CDR3 contains 13 residues. The CDR3 reads CASRDTGSYEQYF. In DNA, the CDR3 is TGTGCCAGCCGGGACACTGGTTCCTACGAGCAGTACTTC.

The J gene is TRBJ1-5, the V gene TRBV13, with D possibly being TRBD1 (5 bases). CDR1 and CDR2 from the germline V gene are PRHDT and FYEKMQ (reference sequence). There are 16 residues in the CDR3. Trimming stripped 2 bases from V and 3 bases from J, with 14 bases between. The CDR3 DNA sequence: TGTGCCAGCAGCTTACGGGGGGAAGGGGACAATCAGCCCCAGCATTTT. The encoded protein is CASSLRGEGDNQPQHF. Using reference TRBV13 and TRBJ1-5 for the parts outside the CDR3, the full variable domain is AAGVIQSPRHLIKEKRETATLKCYPIPRHDTVYWYQQGPGQDPQFLISFYEKMQSDKGSIPDRFSAQQFSDYHSELNMSSLELGDSALYFCASSLRGEGDNQPQHFGDGTRLSIL.

J is TRBJ1-5 and V is TRBV28; D not resolved. V was cut by 7 bases and J by 6 bases, with 16 bases left in between. The CDR3 length is 14 residues. The V gene's germline CDR1 is MDHEN and CDR2 SYDVKM. CDR3: CASTVHGVGQPQHF. The CDR3 DNA sequence: TGTGCCAGCACCGTCCACGGGGTGGGTCAGCCCCAGCATTTT.

CDR3 loop: CSVVSDSAAYEQYF. DNA for the CDR3: TGCAGCGTTGTTAGTGACAGCGCGGCCTACGAGCAGTACTTC. V usage is TRBV29-1 and J usage is TRBJ2-5; D perhaps matches TRBD1 (5 bases). The DNA end favors TRBJ2-7, so the J call may be wrong. Germline V gives CDR1 SQVTM, CDR2 ANQGSEA. The CDR3 is 14 amino acids.

V is TRBV25-1 and J is TRBJ2-5, with D unresolved. The J call may be in error: the DNA end matches TRBJ2-7 better. Per germline, CDR1 MGHDK and CDR2 SYGVNS. CDR3 length equals 11 residues. In DNA, the CDR3 is TGTGCCAGCAGTTCTATCTACGAGCAGTACTTC. It encodes CASSSIYEQYF.

The V gene is TRBV5-1, the J gene TRBJ2-1; D perhaps matches TRBD1 (5 bases). V lost 0 bases, J lost 8 bases, and 15 bases lay in between. This CDR3 is built from 15 residues. The V gene's germline CDR1 is SGHRS and CDR2 YFSETQ. CDR3 sequence reads: CASSLGPREPYEQFF. In DNA form, the CDR3 reads TGCGCCAGCAGCTTGGGGCCCAGGGAACCCTATGAGCAGTTCTTC.

The chain uses TRBV4-3 and TRBJ1-2; a possible D gene is TRBD1 (5 bases). The CDR3 spans 18 residues. The V end was cut by 0 bases, the J end by 0 bases, with 17 bases between. Per germline, CDR1 LGHNA and CDR2 YSLEER. CDR3 region: CASSQDYVWDGANYGYTF. The CDR3 nucleotides are TGCGCCAGCAGCCAAGATTACGTTTGGGACGGAGCTAACTATGGCTACACCTTC.

The chain uses TRBV5-1 and TRBJ2-3; 16 nucleotides align to TRBD2. The CDR3 has 18 amino acids. J gave up 3 bases and V 1 base, and 5 bases lay outside the gene matches. Looked up from germline, CDR1 is SGHRS and CDR2 is YFSETQ. CDR3 region: CASSLLGLAGGPTDTQYF. The CDR3 nucleotides read TGCGCCAGCAGCTTGCTGGGACTAGCGGGAGGGCCGACAGATACGCAGTATTTT.

The chain couples TRBV14 to TRBJ2-7; D is uncertain. V was clipped by 4 bases and J by 4 bases, with 5 bases between them. Germline-derived CDR1 and CDR2 are SGHDN and FVKESK. The CDR3 covers 11 residues. The CDR3 DNA follows: TGTGCCAGCAGCCTCATGTACGAGCAGTACTTC. Amino acid sequence: CASSLMYEQYF.

The chain combines TRBV6-5 with TRBJ1-1; no definite D call. Germline V gene sequence: CDR1 MNHEY, CDR2 SVGAGI. This CDR3 region has 13 residues. V was pared by 3 bases and J by 5 bases, with 10 bases between. The CDR3 DNA reads TGTGCCAGCAGTTATCAGGCAGGAACTGAAGCTTTCTTT. The encoded protein is CASSYQAGTEAFF.

The chain uses TRBV6-5 and TRBJ2-3; D might be TRBD1 (6 bases). The CDR3 is made up of 15 amino acids. Germline loops: CDR1 MNHEY, CDR2 SVGAGI. V lost 4 bases and J lost 0, with 11 bases in between. CDR3 sequence: CASSSDSGSTDTQYF. The CDR3 DNA follows: TGTGCCAGCAGTTCGGACAGTGGGAGCACAGATACGCAGTATTTT.

The rearrangement links TRBV4-1 to TRBJ1-1; D remains unclear. Trimming cost V 4 bases and J 2 bases, with 14 bases left between them. Germline V CDR1 and CDR2: MGHRA, YSYEKL. The CDR3 has 15 residues. The CDR3 spells CASSRSSTANTEAFF. The CDR3 nucleotides are TGCGCCAGCAGCCGCAGTTCAACAGCCAACACTGAAGCTTTCTTT.

The J gene is TRBJ1-1, the V gene TRBV7-9; D remains ambiguous. The CDR3 sequence is 14 residues long. V lost 0 bases and J lost 4, with 9 bases in between. Germline V CDR1 and CDR2: SEHNR, FQNEAQ (reference sequence). CDR3 sequence: CASSLADPSTEAFF. Here the CDR3 DNA reads TGTGCCAGCAGCTTAGCGGACCCAAGCACTGAAGCTTTCTTT.

This chain uses TRBV27 with TRBJ2-2; D is unresolved. V lost 6 bases and J 5 bases, leaving 13 bases between the germline ends. Germline V gene lookup returns CDR1 MNHEY and CDR2 SMNVEV (reference sequence). This CDR3 has 14 amino acids. The CDR3 coding sequence is TGTGCCAGCAGACCGATCCCTGGGACCGGGGAGCTGTTTTTT. Translated: CASRPIPGTGELFF.

This chain uses TRBV5-6 with TRBJ2-5; 7 nucleotides line up with TRBD2. J was trimmed by 3 bases and V by 0 bases; bases with no gene match: 11. Germline assignment: CDR1 SGHDT and CDR2 YYEEEE. The length of the CDR3 is 17 residues. In DNA, the CDR3 is TGTGCCAGCAGCTTGGTGGGGTCGGGGGGACTGAAAGAGACCCAGTACTTC. The encoded protein is CASSLVGSGGLKETQYF. Full variable domain (remainder filled in from reference TRBV5-6 and TRBJ2-5): DAGVTQSPTHLIKTRGQQVTLRCSPKSGHDTVSWYQQALGQGPQFIFQYYEEEERQRGNFPDRFSGHQFPNYSSELNVNALLLGDSALYLCASSLVGSGGLKETQYFGPGTRLLVL.

The chain couples TRBV10-2 to TRBJ1-1; D ambiguous. With 2 bases removed from V and 0 bases from J, the gap between germline ends came to 7 bases. The CDR3 runs to 14 residues. Per germline, CDR1 WSHSY and CDR2 SAAADI. DNA of the CDR3: TGCGCCAGCAGTGAGGGAGGAATGAACACTGAAGCTTTCTTT. Its translation is CASSEGGMNTEAFF.

This chain joins TRBV19 and TRBJ2-2; unclear D gene. Trimming took off 6 bases at V and 6 bases at J, with 5 bases between the two ends. The CDR3 contains 11 residues. CDR1 is LNHDA and CDR2 is SQIVND in the germline V gene (reference sequence). The CDR3 sequence is CASRTPGELFF. The CDR3 coding sequence is TGTGCCAGTAGGACTCCCGGGGAGCTGTTTTTT.

V and J are TRBV9 and TRBJ1-4; the D gene is possibly TRBD1 (6 bases). This CDR3 spans 15 amino acids. Trimming left V 4 bases short and J 8 bases short, with 18 bases between. The germline gives CDR1 SGDLS, CDR2 YYNGEE. The CDR3 DNA sequence: TGTGCCAGCAGCCCCGAGCCAGGGGATGTGGAAAAACTGTTTTTT. Translation gives CASSPEPGDVEKLFF.

This chain connects TRBV4-1 to TRBJ2-1; the D is unclear. The V and J ends lost 4 bases and 0 bases respectively, with 13 bases between them. Per the germline V gene, CDR1 is MGHRA and CDR2 is YSYEKL. The CDR3 runs to 16 residues. CDR3 amino acids: CASSRPTGSSYNEQFF. In DNA, the CDR3 is TGCGCCAGCAGCCGCCCCACCGGAAGCTCCTACAATGAGCAGTTCTTC.

The J gene is TRBJ1-4, the V gene TRBV27; D is undetermined. Between the trimmed V and J ends, which lost 7 bases and 7 bases, there was a span of 13 bases. CDR1 and CDR2 from the germline V gene are MNHEY and SMNVEV (reference sequence). The CDR3 is 13 amino acids. The chain's CDR3 is CASMPLRGEKLFF. CDR3 DNA sequence: TGTGCCAGCATGCCCCTGCGTGGTGAAAAACTGTTTTTT. The variable domain in full, completed from reference TRBV27 and TRBJ1-4, reads EAQVTQNPRYLITVTGKKLTVTCSQNMNHEYMSWYRQDPGLGLRQIYYSMNVEVTDKGDVPEGYKVSRKEKRNFPLILESPSPNQTSLYFCASMPLRGEKLFFGSGTQLSVL.

The chain couples TRBV5-1 to TRBJ2-7; D might be TRBD2 (5 bases). V lost 4 bases, J lost 0 bases, and 14 bases lay in between. CDR3 length equals 15 residues. CDR1 SGHRS and CDR2 YFSETQ come from the germline V gene. CDR3 sequence (DNA): TGCGCCAGCAGCCTTAAGGACGGGATCTCCTACGAGCAGTACTTC. The encoded protein is CASSLKDGISYEQYF. The whole variable domain, remainder taken from reference TRBV5-1 and TRBJ2-7, is KAGVTQTPRYLIKTRGQQVTLSCSPISGHRSVSWYQQTPGQGLQFLFEYFSETQRNKGNFPGRFSGRQFSNSRSEMNVSTLELGDSALYLCASSLKDGISYEQYFGPGTRLTVT.

The chain has TRBV7-8 and TRBJ1-4, with D tentatively TRBD1 (6 bases). V was trimmed by 6 bases and J by 2 bases, leaving 16 bases between them. The germline CDR1 and CDR2 sequences are SGHVS and FQNEAQ. This CDR3 is built from 16 residues. CDR3 in DNA: TGTGCCAGCAGTCCGAGGGACATGTGGACTAATGAAAAACTGTTTTTT. Protein: CASSPRDMWTNEKLFF.

The chain joins TRBV27 to TRBJ1-5; weak D call: TRBD1 (5 bases). CDR3 size: 16 residues. Germline CDR1 and CDR2: MNHEY and SMNVEV (reference sequence). The V gene lost 6 bases and the J gene lost 7 bases, with 22 bases spanning the gap. CDR3 DNA: TGTGCCAGCAGACCGACCAGGGCGGGGTATGGCCAGCCCCAGCATTTT. Translation: CASRPTRAGYGQPQHF.

This sequence joins TRBV4-1 and TRBJ2-1, with 12 bases that match TRBD2. This CDR3 region has 16 residues. The germline CDR1 and CDR2 sequences are MGHRA and YSYEKL. V was clipped by 3 bases and J by 5 bases; unmatched bases: 5. CDR3 residues: CASSHLTSGSHNEQFF. The DNA for the CDR3 is TGCGCCAGCAGCCACTTGACTAGCGGGAGTCACAATGAGCAGTTCTTC.

The chain joins TRBV19 to TRBJ2-6; D is undetermined. Deletions cut 3 bases from V and 4 bases from J, with 10 bases between. The CDR3 is made up of 15 amino acids. Germline CDR1 LNHDA, CDR2 SQIVND (reference sequence). The CDR3 here is CASSISGFGANVLTF. The CDR3 DNA reads as TGTGCCAGTAGTATCTCTGGGTTCGGGGCCAACGTCCTGACTTTC.

This clone was recorded once. The chain's CDR3 is CASSFERRLSYNEQFF. The CDR3 nucleotides are TGTGCCAGCAGCTTTGAGCGACGCCTCTCCTACAATGAGCAGTTCTTC. The J gene is TRBJ2-1, the V gene TRBV5-6; no firm D call. Germline CDR1 reads SGHDT; CDR2 reads YYEEEE. The CDR3 extends over 16 amino acids. V was shortened by 2 bases and J by 0 bases, with 12 bases between the two germline ends.

The V and J genes are TRBV7-9 and TRBJ2-3, with 7 bases matching TRBD2. CDR1 and CDR2 from the germline V gene are SEHNR and FQNEAQ (reference sequence). This CDR3 spans 16 amino acids. The trim removed 1 base at V and 3 bases at J, leaving 7 bases unmatched. CDR3 amino acids: CASSLEVGGVTDTQYF. DNA for the CDR3: TGTGCCAGCAGCTTAGAGGTGGGGGGGGTGACAGATACGCAGTATTTT.

The V and J genes are TRBV5-6 and TRBJ1-1, with 7 bases lining up with TRBD1. There are 14 residues in the CDR3. In germline, CDR1 is SGHDT, CDR2 YYEEEE. V was pared by 4 bases and J by 8 bases, with 11 bases of the junction left unmatched. CDR3 coding DNA: TGTGCCAGCAGCCTTACCCCCCTGGACAGGGAAGCTTTCTTT. Residues: CASSLTPLDREAFF. Full variable domain (rest looked up from reference TRBV5-6 and TRBJ1-1): DAGVTQSPTHLIKTRGQQVTLRCSPKSGHDTVSWYQQALGQGPQFIFQYYEEEERQRGNFPDRFSGHQFPNYSSELNVNALLLGDSALYLCASSLTPLDREAFFGQGTRLTVV.